Listed below are T cell receptor beta chains from one sample, sequenced in a study of blood T cell repertoires in COVID-19. Clones were sequenced by immunoSEQ multiplex PCR, and TCRdb holds only the in-frame ones, with some missing. The sample has over 150,000 clones, about 90% seen once. Material: peripheral blood. The receptors derive from a man aged 50-60 years with acute or convalescent COVID-19. The CDR3 runs from the conserved cysteine through the conserved F or W. Fields, in order: CDR3 length, clone size, D gene, V gene, J gene, CDR3 DNA, CDR3 protein. D genes are given only for firm matches. Not all rows give a size; the values are once, few, many and, for expanded clones, a class.

13	.	TRBD1	TRBV12-3/TRBV12-4	TRBJ1-2	TGTGCCAGCAGTGCGGGACAGGGGTATGGCTACACCTTC	CASSAGQGYGYTF
14	.	TRBD1	TRBV6-5	TRBJ1-5	TGTGCCAGCAGCCAGGACAGGGGAAACCAGCCCCAGCATTTT	CASSQDRGNQPQHF
15	.	TRBD1	TRBV4-1	TRBJ1-2	TGCGCCAGCAGCCAACTAATACAGGGGGGAAATCTCTACACCTTC	CASSQLIQGGNLYTF
17	.	TRBD1	TRBV19	TRBJ2-5	TGTGCCAGTAGTCCAAGGACAGGGGGCCTTGACCAAGAGACCCAGTACTTC	CASSPRTGGLDQETQYF
13	.	TRBD1	TRBV28	TRBJ2-7	TGTGCCAGCGGCTCGGGACAGGGCTACGAGCAGTACTTC	CASGSGQGYEQYF
16	.	.	TRBV5-1	TRBJ1-1	TGCGCCAGCAGCTTGGACAAGGACAGAGCTGTCACTGAAGCTTTCTTT	CASSLDKDRAVTEAFF
15	.	TRBD2	TRBV2	TRBJ2-4	TGTGCCAGCAGTCTTTCCCGGGCGGGGGAGGGCATTCAGTACTTC	CASSLSRAGEGIQYF
14	.	.	TRBV11-2	TRBJ2-1	TGTGCCAGCAGCTTGCGGCGGGATTTAGGTGAGCAGTTCTTC	CASSLRRDLGEQFF
14	.	.	TRBV29-1	TRBJ1-2	TGCAGCGTTGTCGGTGGGACAAATTACGATGGCTACACCTTC	CSVVGGTNYDGYTF
15	once	.	TRBV28	TRBJ2-6	TGTGCCAGCAATCGCCCGAGCTCTGGGGCCAACGTCCTGACTTTC	CASNRPSSGANVLTF
16	.	TRBD1	TRBV5-1	TRBJ1-1	TGCGCCAGCAGCCAAGACAGGGGGCGTCTTAGAGGCGAAGCTTTCTTT	CASSQDRGRLRGEAFF
14	few	TRBD1	TRBV7-8	TRBJ1-2	TGTGCCAGCAGCCGGGACAGTGGAAACTATGGCTACACCTTC	CASSRDSGNYGYTF
12	.	.	TRBV7-9	TRBJ1-3	TGCCTTAGCGGGGAAGCTGGAAACACCATATATTTT	CLSGEAGNTIYF
16	.	TRBD2	TRBV4-2	TRBJ2-7	TGTGCCAGCAGCCAAGGCGGCGGGAGTTCCCCCTACGAGCAGTACTTC	CASSQGGGSSPYEQYF
13	.	TRBD1	TRBV19	TRBJ2-7	TGTGCCAGTAGTGACAGGGGCTCCTACGAGCAGTACTTC	CASSDRGSYEQYF
15	.	TRBD2	TRBV18	TRBJ2-7	TGTGCCAGCTCACCTCAGACTAGCTCGGTGGGTGAGCAGTACTTC	CASSPQTSSVGEQYF
15	.	.	TRBV9	TRBJ1-5	TGTGCCAGCAGCGTAGCAGCAGGGGCCAATCAGCCCCAGCATTTT	CASSVAAGANQPQHF
17	.	TRBD2	TRBV28	TRBJ2-3	TGTGCCAGCAGTTTGGGCCTAGCGGGAGTATCACAAGATACGCAGTATTTT	CASSLGLAGVSQDTQYF
15	once	.	TRBV5-1	TRBJ2-3	TGCGCCAGCAGCCCTGGACGGGACTCCACAGATACGCAGTATTTT	CASSPGRDSTDTQYF
16	.	TRBD2	TRBV9	TRBJ2-3	TGTGCCAGCAGCGTAGCCGCGGGGGGGCCTGCAGATACGCAGTATTTT	CASSVAAGGPADTQYF
14	once	.	TRBV18	TRBJ2-7	TGTGCCAGCTCACCTCGACAGGCGACCTACGAGCAGTACTTC	CASSPRQATYEQYF
13	.	.	TRBV6-2/TRBV6-3	TRBJ2-1	TGTGCCAGCAGCCCTGACAGCTACAATGAGCAGTTCTTC	CASSPDSYNEQFF
14	.	.	TRBV29-1	TRBJ2-2	TGCAGCGTTGAAGTACAGTCGAACACCGGGGAGCTGTTTTTT	CSVEVQSNTGELFF
16	.	TRBD1	TRBV19	TRBJ1-4	TGTGCCAGTAGTAAGGCGTCGGCACAGGGGGGTGAAAAACTGTTTTTT	CASSKASAQGGEKLFF
16	.	TRBD2	TRBV27	TRBJ2-1	TGTGCCAGCAGTGGGATCAGCGGGGGGGCCCTCAATGAGCAGTTCTTC	CASSGISGGALNEQFF
15	few	.	TRBV28	TRBJ1-6	TGTGCCAGCAAGGGCAGCGGAACGAAACATTCACCCCTCCACTTT	CASKGSGTKHSPLHF
13	.	.	TRBV29-1	TRBJ2-2	TGCAGCGTTGCTCAGGGCAACACCGGGGAGCTGTTTTTT	CSVAQGNTGELFF
16	once	TRBD2	TRBV7-9	TRBJ2-5	TGTGCCAGCAGCTTGGGGCGGGGGAGACACCAAGAGACCCAGTACTTC	CASSLGRGRHQETQYF
14	few	.	TRBV4-1	TRBJ1-6	TGCGCCAGCAGCCAAGGACAAATTAATTCACCCCTCCACTTT	CASSQGQINSPLHF
15	.	.	TRBV11-3	TRBJ2-2	TGTGCCAGCAGCTTAGGGCAGATAAACACCGGGGAGCTGTTTTTT	CASSLGQINTGELFF
16	once	.	TRBV6-1	TRBJ1-2	TGTGCCAGCAGTGAAGAGGCAGCGCTGTGGAACTATGGCTACACCTTC	CASSEEAALWNYGYTF
14	.	TRBD1	TRBV6-5	TRBJ2-2	TGTGCCAGCAGTTGGACAGGGGCGGCCGGGGAGCTGTTTTTT	CASSWTGAAGELFF
11	.	.	TRBV20-1	TRBJ2-7	TGCAGTGCTGGGGACTCCATCGAGCAGTACTTC	CSAGDSIEQYF
16	once	TRBD2	TRBV6-6	TRBJ2-1	TGTGCCAGCAGCCTCCGGTTTACGGGGGGGCGGCATGAGCAGTTCTTC	CASSLRFTGGRHEQFF
15	.	TRBD2	TRBV15	TRBJ2-3	TGTGCCACCAGCCGCGGGAGGACTAGCACAGATACGCAGTATTTT	CATSRGRTSTDTQYF
14	.	.	TRBV6-5	TRBJ2-7	TGTGCCAGCAGTTACCAAAGACAGGACCACGAGCAGTACTTC	CASSYQRQDHEQYF
15	.	.	TRBV6-5	TRBJ2-4	TGTGCCACCAGGGCGGGGACCCAGCAACCCAACATTCAGTACTTC	CATRAGTQQPNIQYF
15	.	.	TRBV28	TRBJ1-6	TGTGCCAGCAGTTCCCACGGGGGGTTGAGTTCACCCCTCCACTTT	CASSSHGGLSSPLHF
14	.	.	TRBV5-4	TRBJ2-5	TGTGCCAGCAGCTTGAAGGATTGGGAGGAGACCCAGTACTTC	CASSLKDWEETQYF
14	once	TRBD2	TRBV7-2	TRBJ2-3	TGTGCCAGCAGCCTAACGGGGGGTATAGATACGCAGTATTTT	CASSLTGGIDTQYF
15	.	.	TRBV19	TRBJ2-2	TGTGCCAGTAGATCGGGGGGCCTTGTGTCCGGGGAGCTGTTTTTT	CASRSGGLVSGELFF
15	.	TRBD1	TRBV5-4	TRBJ1-1	TGTGCCAGCAGCTTGGCACTTATGGACAGGGCTGAAGCTTTCTTT	CASSLALMDRAEAFF
13	.	.	TRBV12-3/TRBV12-4	TRBJ1-2	TGTGCCAGCAGTCCCGACTCAGCCTATGGCTACACCTTC	CASSPDSAYGYTF
12	once	TRBD1	TRBV6-5	TRBJ1-4	TGTGCCAGCGAGGGGGACAGAGTTGGACTGTTTTTT	CASEGDRVGLFF
15	.	TRBD1	TRBV11-2	TRBJ1-2	TGTGCCAGCAGCCCCCAGCAGGGGGCTAACTATGGCTACACCTTC	CASSPQQGANYGYTF
15	.	TRBD1	TRBV27	TRBJ1-6	TGTGCCAGCAGGGACGGACAGGGGCGCGCCTCACCCCTCCACTTT	CASRDGQGRASPLHF
14	.	TRBD2	TRBV27	TRBJ2-1	TGTGCCAGCAGTAGGACTAGCGACTACAATGAGCAGTTCTTC	CASSRTSDYNEQFF
15	once	.	TRBV5-4	TRBJ2-2	TGTGCCAGCAGCCGGGACACCTCGAACACCGGGGAGCTGTTTTTT	CASSRDTSNTGELFF
15	once	.	TRBV2	TRBJ2-5	TGTGCCAGCAGTGAACAGGGGCAGGGGCAAGAGACCCAGTACTTC	CASSEQGQGQETQYF
15	.	TRBD1	TRBV7-9	TRBJ2-7	TGTGCCAGCAGCCGAACACAGGGGGCGGCCTACGAGCAGTACTTC	CASSRTQGAAYEQYF
15	.	TRBD1	TRBV2	TRBJ1-6	TGTGCCAGCAGGGGACAGAGCTCCTATAATTCACCCCTCCACTTT	CASRGQSSYNSPLHF
16	.	TRBD2	TRBV11-1	TRBJ2-1	TGTGCCAGCAGCGGTCTAGCGGGGGGAACCTACAATGAGCAGTTCTTC	CASSGLAGGTYNEQFF
18	.	.	TRBV18	TRBJ2-2	TGTGCCAGCTCACCGCAGTCGGTGGGCCAGTTAAACACCGGGGAGCTGTTTTTT	CASSPQSVGQLNTGELFF
15	.	TRBD1	TRBV14	TRBJ2-7	TGTGCCAGCAGCCAAGAAGGCAGGGGGCAGGACGAGCAGTACTTC	CASSQEGRGQDEQYF